These T cell receptor beta chains were read from a single sample in a study of graft-versus-host responses after intestinal transplantation. Their antigens are not known. TCRdb's table, derived via immunoSEQ multiplex PCR, lists solely in-frame clones and lacks some. The table records around 110,000 clones, about nine tenths of them present only once. Sample: unstimulated CD4+ T cells sorted from spleen or lymph node cells, taken before transplant. The receptors here all came from a human donor who was the organ donor for an intestinal transplant. Both conserved end residues are part of each CDR3. D genes are given only for firm matches. Size tells how often a clone was seen (once, few, many) or the class of an expanded clone, and some rows leave it out.

CDR3 protein	CDR3 DNA	D gene	V gene	J gene	clone size
CAISERQEYGYTF	TGTGCCATCAGTGAGAGGCAGGAATATGGCTACACCTTC	NA	TRBV10-3	TRBJ1-2	NA
CASRGAGVNTIYF	TGCGCCAGCAGAGGAGCGGGGGTGAACACCATATATTTT	NA	TRBV5-1	TRBJ1-3	NA
CASSLSRTHYTEAFF	TGTGCCAGCAGCTTGTCCCGGACACACTACACTGAAGCTTTCTTT	NA	TRBV11-2	TRBJ1-1	NA
CASGTGHEQYF	TGTGCCAGCGGGACAGGGCACGAGCAGTACTTC	TRBD1	TRBV28	TRBJ2-7	NA
CASSPRPSGRGTDTQYF	TGTGCCAGCTCACCACGTCCTAGCGGGAGGGGCACAGATACGCAGTATTTT	TRBD2	TRBV18	TRBJ2-3	NA
CASSLELAGMGTGELFF	TGCGCCAGCAGCTTGGAACTAGCGGGGATGGGTACCGGGGAGCTGTTTTTT	TRBD2	TRBV5-1	TRBJ2-2	few
CASCLMGTVTNQPQHF	TGTGCCAGTTGTCTGATGGGGACAGTGACTAATCAGCCCCAGCATTTT	TRBD1	TRBV19	TRBJ1-5	NA
CASRGTGSDEAFF	TGTGCCAGCCGGGGGACAGGGTCCGATGAAGCTTTCTTT	TRBD1	TRBV2	TRBJ1-1	NA
CASSYSGLYNSPLHF	TGTGCCAGCAGTTACTCCGGACTCTATAATTCACCCCTCCACTTT	NA	TRBV6-6	TRBJ1-6	NA
CATIRPGTLYEQYF	TGTGCCACCATTCGTCCAGGTACCCTCTACGAGCAGTACTTC	NA	TRBV6-5	TRBJ2-7	NA
CASSQGTVYNSPLHF	TGTGCCAGCAGCCAAGGGACCGTTTATAATTCACCCCTCCACTTT	NA	TRBV6-5	TRBJ1-6	NA
CASRLAGGTTDTQYF	TGTGCCAGCAGATTAGCGGGAGGAACGACAGATACGCAGTATTTT	TRBD2	TRBV6-5	TRBJ2-3	NA
CASSESTGQETQYF	TGCGCCAGCAGTGAGTCTACAGGCCAAGAGACCCAGTACTTC	NA	TRBV10-1	TRBJ2-5	NA
CASSRGPTSGNTIYF	TGTGCCAGCAGTAGAGGCCCGACCTCTGGAAACACCATATATTTT	NA	TRBV2	TRBJ1-3	NA
CASSPPPGQGFFTDTQYF	TGTGCCAGCAGCCCCCCCCCGGGACAGGGATTTTTCACAGATACGCAGTATTTT	TRBD1	TRBV11-2	TRBJ2-3	NA
CAEGTGRGVSSYNEQFF	TGTGCCGAAGGGACGGGACGGGGGGTCTCATCCTACAATGAGCAGTTCTTC	TRBD2	TRBV19	TRBJ2-1	NA
CSAQTREQFF	TGCAGTGCCCAGACCAGGGAGCAGTTCTTC	NA	TRBV20-1	TRBJ2-1	NA
CSVEARGRRNAEAFF	TGCAGCGTTGAAGCGAGAGGGCGGAGGAACGCTGAAGCTTTCTTT	NA	TRBV29-1	TRBJ1-1	NA
CASSVGGIGGGDTQYF	TGTGCCAGCAGCGTAGGGGGGATAGGTGGAGGGGATACGCAGTATTTT	NA	TRBV9	TRBJ2-3	few
CASSFKWAQQNTEAFF	TGTGCCAGCAGCTTTAAGTGGGCTCAGCAGAACACTGAAGCTTTCTTT	NA	TRBV11-2	TRBJ1-1	NA
CATKIWARNTEAFF	TGTGCCACCAAAATATGGGCCCGGAACACTGAAGCTTTCTTT	NA	TRBV6-1	TRBJ1-1	NA
CASRERLLAGSSYEQYF	TGTGCCAGCAGGGAAAGGTTACTAGCGGGATCGTCCTACGAGCAGTACTTC	TRBD2	TRBV5-5	TRBJ2-7	NA
CASSTGGYTDTQYF	TGTGCCAGCAGCACCGGGGGGTACACAGATACGCAGTATTTT	TRBD2	TRBV11-1	TRBJ2-3	NA
CASSLDNEQFF	TGCGCCAGCAGCTTGGACAATGAGCAGTTCTTC	NA	TRBV5-1	TRBJ2-1	few
CASSLVPLTGTQHF	TGTGCCAGCAGCTTAGTCCCCCTGACAGGGACCCAGCATTTT	TRBD1	TRBV11-2	TRBJ1-5	NA
CASSFQGVSSGNTIYF	TGTGCCAGCAGCTTCCAAGGGGTGAGCTCTGGAAACACCATATATTTT	NA	TRBV11-2	TRBJ1-3	NA
CASRLTGTGNSPLHF	TGCGCCAGCAGGCTCACCGGGACGGGGAATTCACCCCTCCACTTT	NA	TRBV4-1	TRBJ1-6	NA
CASSPIFRGNYGYTF	TGTGCCAGCAGCCCGATATTCAGGGGGAACTATGGCTACACCTTC	TRBD1	TRBV5-4	TRBJ1-2	NA
CASSLIGSTDTQYF	TGTGCCAGCAGCTTAATCGGGTCCACAGATACGCAGTATTTT	NA	TRBV7-3	TRBJ2-3	NA
CASSLFQRGDTGELFF	TGCGCCAGCAGCTTGTTCCAGCGGGGGGACACCGGGGAGCTGTTTTTT	TRBD2	TRBV5-1	TRBJ2-2	NA
CASSYSKGTDTQYF	TGTGCCAGCAGTTACTCGAAGGGCACAGATACGCAGTATTTT	NA	TRBV6-6	TRBJ2-3	once
CASSTRRTSGDYNEQFF	TGTGCCAGTAGTACTCGAAGGACTAGCGGGGACTACAATGAGCAGTTCTTC	TRBD2	TRBV19	TRBJ2-1	NA
CAWGLAEETQYF	TGTGCCTGGGGACTAGCGGAAGAGACCCAGTACTTC	TRBD2	TRBV30	TRBJ2-5	NA
CASLWGSSGNTIYF	TGTGCCAGCCTGTGGGGAAGTTCTGGAAACACCATATATTTT	NA	TRBV6-5	TRBJ1-3	NA
CASRNGTEAFF	TGCGCCAGCAGAAATGGCACTGAAGCTTTCTTT	NA	TRBV5-1	TRBJ1-1	NA
CAISELLNDRSKNTIYF	TGTGCCATCAGTGAATTGTTGAACGACAGGAGTAAAAACACCATATATTTT	NA	TRBV10-3	TRBJ1-3	NA
CASSFRENTEAFF	TGTGCCAGTAGTTTCCGGGAGAACACTGAAGCTTTCTTT	NA	TRBV19	TRBJ1-1	NA
CSAKRTTTEAFF	TGCAGCGCCAAAAGGACGACGACTGAAGCTTTCTTT	NA	TRBV29-1	TRBJ1-1	NA
CASSAGDEQYF	TGTGCCAGCAGTGCGGGCGACGAGCAGTACTTC	NA	TRBV2	TRBJ2-7	NA
CASSQSYEQYF	TGTGCCAGCAGCCAGTCCTACGAGCAGTACTTC	NA	TRBV4-2	TRBJ2-7	NA